The clone carrying this TCR beta chain was detected once. Its antigen is still unknown. This record comes from a study of shared clonotypes between healthy human individuals. About the research overall: Each donor contributed plates that comprised three CD4 naive, three CD4 memory, two CD8 naive and one CD8 memory. Study-wide results and limits: Although depth was large, rarefaction showed that sequencing of the sorted subsets was incomplete.

Clones were read by immunoSEQ multiplex PCR, and TCRdb kept only the in-frame ones, dropping some. The data show about a million clones, about three quarters seen once. This clonotype was sampled from a man aged 18-30 years in good health. Source material: memory CD4+ T cells sorted from blood. Stated subset: CD45RA-negative fraction.

CDR3 amino acids: CASSLGQGSQPQHF. The CDR3 coding sequence is TGTGCCAGCAGCTTGGGGCAGGGAAGCCAGCCCCAGCATTTT. The gene calls are TRBV5-8 and TRBJ1-5, with a tentative D call TRBD1 (5 bases). Trimming took 0 bases from V and 7 from J, leaving 11 bases between them. Germline lookup yields CDR1 SGHTS and CDR2 YDEGEE. The CDR3 spans 14 residues. Full variable domain (remainder filled in from reference TRBV5-8 and TRBJ1-5): EAGVTQSPTHLIKTRGQQATLRCSPISGHTSVYWYQQALGLGLQFLLWYDEGEERNRGNFPPRFSGRQFPNYSSELNVNALELEDSALYLCASSLGQGSQPQHFGDGTRLSIL.